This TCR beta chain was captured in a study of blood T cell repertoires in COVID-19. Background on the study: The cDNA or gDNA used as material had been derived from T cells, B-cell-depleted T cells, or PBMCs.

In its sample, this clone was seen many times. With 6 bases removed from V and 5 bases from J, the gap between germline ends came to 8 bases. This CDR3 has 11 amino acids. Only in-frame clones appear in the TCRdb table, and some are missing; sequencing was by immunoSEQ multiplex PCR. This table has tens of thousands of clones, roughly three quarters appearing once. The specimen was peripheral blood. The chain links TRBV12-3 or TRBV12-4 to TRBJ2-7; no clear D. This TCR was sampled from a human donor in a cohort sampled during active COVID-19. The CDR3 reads CASSHLNEQYF. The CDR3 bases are TGTGCCAGCAGCCACTTGAACGAGCAGTACTTC.